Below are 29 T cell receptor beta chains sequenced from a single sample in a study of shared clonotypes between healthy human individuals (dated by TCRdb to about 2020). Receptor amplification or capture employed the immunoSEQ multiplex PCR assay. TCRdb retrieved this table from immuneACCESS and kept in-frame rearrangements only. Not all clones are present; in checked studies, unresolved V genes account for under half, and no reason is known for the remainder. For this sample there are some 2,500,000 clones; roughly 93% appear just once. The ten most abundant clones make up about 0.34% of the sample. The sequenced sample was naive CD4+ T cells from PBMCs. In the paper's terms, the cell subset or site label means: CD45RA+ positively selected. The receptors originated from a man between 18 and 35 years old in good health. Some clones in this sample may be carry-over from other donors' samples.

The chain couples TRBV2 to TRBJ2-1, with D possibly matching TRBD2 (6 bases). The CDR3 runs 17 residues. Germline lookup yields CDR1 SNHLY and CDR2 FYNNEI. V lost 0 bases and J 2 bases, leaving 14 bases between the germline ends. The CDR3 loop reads CASSEARLSGTYNEQFF. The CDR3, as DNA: TGTGCCAGCAGTGAAGCGCGCCTTAGCGGTACCTACAATGAGCAGTTCTTC.

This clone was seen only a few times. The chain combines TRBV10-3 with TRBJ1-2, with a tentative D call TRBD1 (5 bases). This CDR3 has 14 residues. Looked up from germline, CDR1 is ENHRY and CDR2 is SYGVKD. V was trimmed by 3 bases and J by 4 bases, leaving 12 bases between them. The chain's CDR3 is CAISDRAGTYGYTF. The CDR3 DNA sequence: TGTGCCATCAGTGATAGAGCAGGGACCTATGGCTACACCTTC.

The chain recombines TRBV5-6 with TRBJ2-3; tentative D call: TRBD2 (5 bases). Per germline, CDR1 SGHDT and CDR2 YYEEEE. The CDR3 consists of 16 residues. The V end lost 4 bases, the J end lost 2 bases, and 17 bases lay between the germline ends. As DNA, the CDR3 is TGTGCCAGCAGCCTCGGTGGAGGCTGGACCACAGATACGCAGTATTTT. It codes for CASSLGGGWTTDTQYF. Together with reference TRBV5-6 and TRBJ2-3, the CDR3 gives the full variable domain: DAGVTQSPTHLIKTRGQQVTLRCSPKSGHDTVSWYQQALGQGPQFIFQYYEEEERQRGNFPDRFSGHQFPNYSSELNVNALLLGDSALYLCASSLGGGWTTDTQYFGPGTRLTVL.

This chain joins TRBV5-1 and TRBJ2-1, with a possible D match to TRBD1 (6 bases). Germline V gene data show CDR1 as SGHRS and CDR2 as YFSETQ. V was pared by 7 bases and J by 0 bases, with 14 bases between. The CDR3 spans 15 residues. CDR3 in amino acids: CASWGRGSSYNEQFF. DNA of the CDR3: TGCGCCAGCTGGGGGCGAGGGAGCTCCTACAATGAGCAGTTCTTC.

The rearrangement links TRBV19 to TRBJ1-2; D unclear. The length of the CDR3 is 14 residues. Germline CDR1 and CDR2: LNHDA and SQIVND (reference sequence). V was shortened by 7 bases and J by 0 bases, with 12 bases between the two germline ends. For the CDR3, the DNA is TGTGCCAGTATTCGGGAGCCCTCTAACTATGGCTACACCTTC. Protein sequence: CASIREPSNYGYTF.

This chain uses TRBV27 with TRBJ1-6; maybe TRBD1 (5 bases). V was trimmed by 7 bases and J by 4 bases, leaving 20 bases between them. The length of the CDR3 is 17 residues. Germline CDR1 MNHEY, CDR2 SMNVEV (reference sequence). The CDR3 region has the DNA TGTGCCAGCACGACATACGGGGGACTTGGATATAATTCACCCCTCCACTTT. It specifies CASTTYGGLGYNSPLHF.

The CDR3: CASSNRRDSGRLGETQYF. CDR3 nucleotides: TGTGCCAGTAGTAACCGGCGTGATAGCGGGAGACTCGGAGAGACCCAGTACTTC. V and J are TRBV19 and TRBJ2-5; 9 nucleotides align to TRBD2. Germline V gene data show CDR1 as LNHDA and CDR2 as SQIVND (reference sequence). The CDR3 extends over 18 amino acids. V lost 4 bases to trimming and J lost 4 bases; unmatched junction nucleotides: 16.

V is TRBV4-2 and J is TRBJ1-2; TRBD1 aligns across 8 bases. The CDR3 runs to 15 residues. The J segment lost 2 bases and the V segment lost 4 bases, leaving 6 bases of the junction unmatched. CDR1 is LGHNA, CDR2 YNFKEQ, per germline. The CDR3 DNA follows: TGTGCCAGCAGCCCGACAGGGGTGGGGAACTATGGCTACACCTTC. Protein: CASSPTGVGNYGYTF.

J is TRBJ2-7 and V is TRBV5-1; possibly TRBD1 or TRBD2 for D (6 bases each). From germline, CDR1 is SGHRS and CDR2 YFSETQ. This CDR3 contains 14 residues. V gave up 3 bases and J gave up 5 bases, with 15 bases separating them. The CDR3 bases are TGCGCCAGCAGCTCTTCGACAGGCGGGGACGAGCAGTACTTC. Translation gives CASSSSTGGDEQYF.

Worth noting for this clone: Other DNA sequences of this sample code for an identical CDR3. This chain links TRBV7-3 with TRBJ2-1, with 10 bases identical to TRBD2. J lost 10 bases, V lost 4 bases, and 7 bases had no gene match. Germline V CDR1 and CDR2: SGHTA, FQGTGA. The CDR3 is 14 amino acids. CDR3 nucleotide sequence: TGTGCCAGCAGCTCAGGATTAGCGGGAGGCGAGCAGTTCTTC. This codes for CASSSGLAGGEQFF.

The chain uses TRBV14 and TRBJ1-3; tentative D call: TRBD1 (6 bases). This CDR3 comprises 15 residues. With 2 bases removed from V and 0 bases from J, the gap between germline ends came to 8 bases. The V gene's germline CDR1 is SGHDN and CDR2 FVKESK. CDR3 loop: CASSQTGNSGNTIYF. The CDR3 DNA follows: TGTGCCAGCAGCCAAACAGGGAACTCTGGAAACACCATATATTTT.

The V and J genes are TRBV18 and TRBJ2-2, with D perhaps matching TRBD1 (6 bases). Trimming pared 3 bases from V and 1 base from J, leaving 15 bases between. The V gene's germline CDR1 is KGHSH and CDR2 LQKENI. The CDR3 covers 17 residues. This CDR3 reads CASSPGQPTLNTGELFF. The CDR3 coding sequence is TGTGCCAGCTCACCCGGACAGCCCACTTTGAACACCGGGGAGCTGTTTTTT.

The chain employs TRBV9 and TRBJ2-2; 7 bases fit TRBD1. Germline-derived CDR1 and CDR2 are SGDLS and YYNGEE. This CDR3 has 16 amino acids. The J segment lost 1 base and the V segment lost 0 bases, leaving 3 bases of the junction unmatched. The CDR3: CASSVEGARNTGELFF. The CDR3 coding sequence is TGTGCCAGCAGCGTAGAGGGGGCGCGGAACACCGGGGAGCTGTTTTTT.

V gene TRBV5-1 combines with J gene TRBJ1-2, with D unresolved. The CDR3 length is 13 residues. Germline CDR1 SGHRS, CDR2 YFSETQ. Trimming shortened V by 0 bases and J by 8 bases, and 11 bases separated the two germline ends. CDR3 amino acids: CASSLDVAGGYTF. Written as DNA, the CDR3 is TGCGCCAGCAGCTTGGATGTGGCGGGAGGCTACACCTTC. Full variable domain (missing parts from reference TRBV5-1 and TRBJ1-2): KAGVTQTPRYLIKTRGQQVTLSCSPISGHRSVSWYQQTPGQGLQFLFEYFSETQRNKGNFPGRFSGRQFSNSRSEMNVSTLELGDSALYLCASSLDVAGGYTFGSGTRLTVV.

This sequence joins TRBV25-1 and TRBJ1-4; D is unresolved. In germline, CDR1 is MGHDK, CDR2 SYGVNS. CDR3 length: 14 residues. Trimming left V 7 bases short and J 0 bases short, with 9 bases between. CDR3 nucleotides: TGTGCCAGCATCGGCGGGGCAACTAATGAAAAACTGTTTTTT. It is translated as CASIGGATNEKLFF.

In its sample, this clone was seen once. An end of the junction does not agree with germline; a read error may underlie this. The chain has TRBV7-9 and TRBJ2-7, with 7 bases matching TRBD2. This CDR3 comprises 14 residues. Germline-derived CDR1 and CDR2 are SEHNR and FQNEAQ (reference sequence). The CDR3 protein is CASSLGASGYDQYF. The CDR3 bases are TGTGCCAGCAGCTTAGGAGCTAGCGGCTACGATCAGTACTTC.

In DNA form, the CDR3 reads TGTGCCAGCAGCGTGAGTGGGAGGGCCGTAGGAGATACGCAGTATTTT. Encoded protein: CASSVSGRAVGDTQYF. The chain recombines TRBV9 with TRBJ2-3, with TRBD2 matching 7 bases. The V gene end was trimmed by 2 bases and the J gene end by 5 bases; junction bases not matched to a gene: 11. CDR1 is SGDLS, CDR2 YYNGEE, per germline. This CDR3 region has 16 residues.

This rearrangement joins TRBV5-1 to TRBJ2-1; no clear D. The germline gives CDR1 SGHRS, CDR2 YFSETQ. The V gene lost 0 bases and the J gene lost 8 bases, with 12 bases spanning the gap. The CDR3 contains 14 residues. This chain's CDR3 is CASSLVPSSDEQFF. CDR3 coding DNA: TGCGCCAGCAGCTTGGTCCCTAGTTCGGATGAGCAGTTCTTC.

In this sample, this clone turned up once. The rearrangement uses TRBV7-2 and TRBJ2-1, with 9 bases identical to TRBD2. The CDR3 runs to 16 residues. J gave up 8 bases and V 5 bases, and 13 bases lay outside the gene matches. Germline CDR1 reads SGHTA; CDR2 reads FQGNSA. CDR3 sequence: CASSPLGGRAFDEQFF. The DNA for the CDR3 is TGTGCCAGCAGCCCCCTGGGCGGGAGGGCCTTCGATGAGCAGTTCTTC.

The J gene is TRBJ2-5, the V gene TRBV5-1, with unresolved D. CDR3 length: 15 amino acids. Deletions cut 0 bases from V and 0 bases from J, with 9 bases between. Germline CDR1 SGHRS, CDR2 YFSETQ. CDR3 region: CASSLVGRHQETQYF. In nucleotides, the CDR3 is TGCGCCAGCAGCTTGGTTGGCAGGCACCAAGAGACCCAGTACTTC.

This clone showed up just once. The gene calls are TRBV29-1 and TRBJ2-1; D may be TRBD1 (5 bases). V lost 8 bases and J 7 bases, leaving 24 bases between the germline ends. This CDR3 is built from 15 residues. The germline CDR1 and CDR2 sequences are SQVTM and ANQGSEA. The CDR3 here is CSLARGGEILNEQFF. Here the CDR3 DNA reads TGCAGCCTTGCAAGGGGCGGAGAGATTTTAAATGAGCAGTTCTTC.

As DNA, the CDR3 is TGTGCCAGCAGTTTATTTCAAGGATTTACCGGGGAGCTGTTTTTT. Translation: CASSLFQGFTGELFF. The chain recombines TRBV28 with TRBJ2-2; no reliable D call. This CDR3 is 15 amino acids long. CDR1 MDHEN and CDR2 SYDVKM come from the germline V gene. V lost 1 base to trimming and J lost 5 bases, with 11 bases between them. Combining the CDR3 with reference TRBV28 and TRBJ2-2 gives the whole variable domain DVKVTQSSRYLVKRTGEKVFLECVQDMDHENMFWYRQDPGLGLRLIYFSYDVKMKEKGDIPEGYSVSREKKERFSLILESASTNQTSMYLCASSLFQGFTGELFFGEGSRLTVL.

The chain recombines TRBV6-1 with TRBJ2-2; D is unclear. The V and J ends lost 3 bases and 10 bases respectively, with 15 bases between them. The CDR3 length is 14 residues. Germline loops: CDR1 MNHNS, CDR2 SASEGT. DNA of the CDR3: TGTGCCAGCAGTGAGTCCGGACCGACCCTGGAGCTGTTTTTT. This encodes CASSESGPTLELFF.

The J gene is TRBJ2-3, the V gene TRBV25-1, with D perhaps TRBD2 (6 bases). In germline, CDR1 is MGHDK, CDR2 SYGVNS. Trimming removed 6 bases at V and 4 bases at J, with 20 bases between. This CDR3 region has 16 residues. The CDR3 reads CASSGGPSSTSDTQYF. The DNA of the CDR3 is TGTGCCAGCAGCGGGGGACCTAGCAGCACCTCAGATACGCAGTATTTT.

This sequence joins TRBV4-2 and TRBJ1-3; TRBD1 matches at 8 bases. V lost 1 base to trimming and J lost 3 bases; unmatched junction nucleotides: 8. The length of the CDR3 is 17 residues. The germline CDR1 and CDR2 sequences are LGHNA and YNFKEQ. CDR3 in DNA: TGTGCCAGCAGCCAAGGTCTCACAGGGGGAGGTGGAAACACCATATATTTT. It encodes CASSQGLTGGGGNTIYF.

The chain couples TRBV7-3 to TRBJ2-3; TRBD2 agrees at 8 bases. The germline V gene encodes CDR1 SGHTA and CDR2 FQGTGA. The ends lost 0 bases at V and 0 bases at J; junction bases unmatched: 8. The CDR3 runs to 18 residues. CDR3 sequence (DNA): TGTGCCAGCAGCTTAACTGGACTAGCCATAACCAGCACAGATACGCAGTATTTT. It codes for CASSLTGLAITSTDTQYF.

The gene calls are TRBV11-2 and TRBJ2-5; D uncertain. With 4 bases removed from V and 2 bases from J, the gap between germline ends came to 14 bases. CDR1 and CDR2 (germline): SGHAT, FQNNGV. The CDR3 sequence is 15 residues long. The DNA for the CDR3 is TGTGCCAGCAGCTCGCTACCATCTTTACAAGAGACCCAGTACTTC. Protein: CASSSLPSLQETQYF.

CDR3 residues: CASSPPLNVLTF. The CDR3 DNA sequence: TGTGCCAGCTCACCTCCGTTGAACGTCCTGACTTTC. The chain joins TRBV18 to TRBJ2-6; unclear D gene. Trimming removed 3 bases at V and 10 bases at J, with 7 bases between. Germline V CDR1 and CDR2: KGHSH, LQKENI. The CDR3 contains 12 residues.

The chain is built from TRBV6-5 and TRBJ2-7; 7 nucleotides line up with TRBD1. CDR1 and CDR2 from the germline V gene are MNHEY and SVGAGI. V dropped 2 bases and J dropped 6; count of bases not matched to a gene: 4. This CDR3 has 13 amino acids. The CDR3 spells CASSYRRGFEQYF. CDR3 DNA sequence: TGTGCCAGCAGTTACCGCAGGGGGTTCGAGCAGTACTTC.